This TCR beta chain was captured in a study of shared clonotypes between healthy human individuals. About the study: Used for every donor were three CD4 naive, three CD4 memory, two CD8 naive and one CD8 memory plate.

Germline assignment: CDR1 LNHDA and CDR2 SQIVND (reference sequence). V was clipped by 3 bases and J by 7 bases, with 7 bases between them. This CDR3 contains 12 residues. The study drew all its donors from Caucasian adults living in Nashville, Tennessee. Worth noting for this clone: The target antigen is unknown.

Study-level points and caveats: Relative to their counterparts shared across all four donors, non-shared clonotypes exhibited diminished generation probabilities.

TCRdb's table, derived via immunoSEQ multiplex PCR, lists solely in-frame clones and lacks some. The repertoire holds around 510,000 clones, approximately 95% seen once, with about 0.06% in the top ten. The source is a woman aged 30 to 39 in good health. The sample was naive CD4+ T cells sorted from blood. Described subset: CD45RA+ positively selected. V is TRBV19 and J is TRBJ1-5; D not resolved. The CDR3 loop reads CASSITGQPQHF. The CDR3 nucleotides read TGTGCCAGTAGTATCACGGGGCAGCCCCAGCATTTT.